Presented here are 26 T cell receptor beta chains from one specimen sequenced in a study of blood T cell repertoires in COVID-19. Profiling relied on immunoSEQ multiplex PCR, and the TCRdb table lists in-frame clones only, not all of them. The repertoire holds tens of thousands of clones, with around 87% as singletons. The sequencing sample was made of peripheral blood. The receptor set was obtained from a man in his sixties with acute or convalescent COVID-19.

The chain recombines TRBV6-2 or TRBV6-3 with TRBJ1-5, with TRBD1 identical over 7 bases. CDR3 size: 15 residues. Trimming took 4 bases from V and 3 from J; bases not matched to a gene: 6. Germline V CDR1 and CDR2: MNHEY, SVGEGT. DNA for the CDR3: TGTGCCAGCAGTTCCACCAGGGGGGTCAATCAGCCCCAGCATTTT. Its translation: CASSSTRGVNQPQHF.

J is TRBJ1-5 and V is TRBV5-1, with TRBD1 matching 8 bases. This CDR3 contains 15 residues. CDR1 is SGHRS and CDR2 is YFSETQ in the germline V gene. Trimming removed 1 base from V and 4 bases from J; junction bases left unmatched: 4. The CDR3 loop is CASSLSGQGNQPQHF. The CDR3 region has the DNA TGCGCCAGCAGCTTGTCAGGACAGGGTAATCAGCCCCAGCATTTT. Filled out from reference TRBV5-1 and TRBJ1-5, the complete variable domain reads KAGVTQTPRYLIKTRGQQVTLSCSPISGHRSVSWYQQTPGQGLQFLFEYFSETQRNKGNFPGRFSGRQFSNSRSEMNVSTLELGDSALYLCASSLSGQGNQPQHFGDGTRLSIL.

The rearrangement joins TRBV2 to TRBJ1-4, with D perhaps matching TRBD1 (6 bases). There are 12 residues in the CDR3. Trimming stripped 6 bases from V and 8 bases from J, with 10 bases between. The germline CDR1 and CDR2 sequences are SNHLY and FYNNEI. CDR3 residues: CASSRQGEKLFF. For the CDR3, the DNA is TGTGCCAGCAGCCGTCAGGGGGAAAAACTGTTTTTT.

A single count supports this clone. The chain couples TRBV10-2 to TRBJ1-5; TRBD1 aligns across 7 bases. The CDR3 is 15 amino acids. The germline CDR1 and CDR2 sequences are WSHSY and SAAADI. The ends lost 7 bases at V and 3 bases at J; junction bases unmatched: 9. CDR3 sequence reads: CASNTEGTANQPQHF. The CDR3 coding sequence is TGCGCCAGCAATACCGAAGGGACAGCCAATCAGCCCCAGCATTTT.

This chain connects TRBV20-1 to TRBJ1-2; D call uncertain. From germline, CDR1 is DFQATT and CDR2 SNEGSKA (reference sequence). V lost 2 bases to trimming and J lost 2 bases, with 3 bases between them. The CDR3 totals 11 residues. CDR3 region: CSARQNYGYTF. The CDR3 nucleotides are TGCAGTGCTAGACAGAACTATGGCTACACCTTC.

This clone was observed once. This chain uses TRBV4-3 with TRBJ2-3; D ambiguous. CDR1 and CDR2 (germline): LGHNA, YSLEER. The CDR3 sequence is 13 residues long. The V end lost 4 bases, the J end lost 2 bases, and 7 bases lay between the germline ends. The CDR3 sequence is CASSLAITDTQYF. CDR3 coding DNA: TGCGCCAGCAGCCTAGCCATCACAGATACGCAGTATTTT.

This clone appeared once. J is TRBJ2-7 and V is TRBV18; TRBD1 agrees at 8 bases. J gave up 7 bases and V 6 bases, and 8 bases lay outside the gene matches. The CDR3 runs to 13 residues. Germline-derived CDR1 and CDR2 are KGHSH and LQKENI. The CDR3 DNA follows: TGTGCCAGCTCGTCGACAGGGGTGGGTGAGCAGTACTTC. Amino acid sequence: CASSSTGVGEQYF.

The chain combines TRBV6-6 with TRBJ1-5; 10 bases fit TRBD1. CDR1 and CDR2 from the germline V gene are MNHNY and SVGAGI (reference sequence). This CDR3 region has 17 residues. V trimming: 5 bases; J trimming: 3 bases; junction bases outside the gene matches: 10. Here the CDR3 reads CASSPFAGQGPNQPQHF. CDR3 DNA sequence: TGTGCCAGCAGTCCTTTCGCGGGACAGGGGCCCAATCAGCCCCAGCATTTT.

CDR3 protein: CASSQGRGRSGYTF. In nucleotides, the CDR3 is TGTGCCAGCAGCCAGGGGCGCGGACGGTCTGGCTACACCTTC. The V gene is TRBV5-8, the J gene TRBJ1-2; D is possibly TRBD1 (6 bases). Germline V CDR1 and CDR2: SGHTS, YDEGEE. Trimming pared 4 bases from V and 7 bases from J, leaving 17 bases between. The CDR3 totals 14 residues.

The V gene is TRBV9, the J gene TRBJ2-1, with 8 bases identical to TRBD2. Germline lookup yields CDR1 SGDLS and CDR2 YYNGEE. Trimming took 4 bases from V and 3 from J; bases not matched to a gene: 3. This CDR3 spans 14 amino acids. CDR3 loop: CASSPTSDYNEQFF. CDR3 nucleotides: TGTGCCAGCAGCCCGACTAGCGACTACAATGAGCAGTTCTTC.

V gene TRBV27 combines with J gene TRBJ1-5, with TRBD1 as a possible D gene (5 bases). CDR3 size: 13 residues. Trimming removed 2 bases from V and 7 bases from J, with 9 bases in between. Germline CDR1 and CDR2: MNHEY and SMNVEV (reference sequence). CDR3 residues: CASSLQGSQPQHF. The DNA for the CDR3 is TGTGCCAGCAGTTTACAGGGTTCCCAGCCCCAGCATTTT.

In DNA, the CDR3 is TGTGCCAGCAGCGTCTATCTAGGGGGCTACACTGAAGCTTTCTTT. The encoded protein is CASSVYLGGYTEAFF. The chain uses TRBV9 and TRBJ1-1; 7 bases map to TRBD1. V was clipped by 2 bases and J by 3 bases; unmatched bases: 7. The CDR3 has 15 residues. Germline CDR1 SGDLS, CDR2 YYNGEE.

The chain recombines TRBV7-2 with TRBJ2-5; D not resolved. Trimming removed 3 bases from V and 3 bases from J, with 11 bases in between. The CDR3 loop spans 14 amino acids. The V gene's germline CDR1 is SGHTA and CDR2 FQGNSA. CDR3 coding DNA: TGTGCCAGCAGCTTCGAAAACTCGGAAGAGACCCAGTACTTC. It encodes CASSFENSEETQYF.

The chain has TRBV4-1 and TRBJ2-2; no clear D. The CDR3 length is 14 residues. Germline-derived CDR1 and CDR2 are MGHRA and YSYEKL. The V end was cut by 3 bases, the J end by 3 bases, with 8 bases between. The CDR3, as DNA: TGCGCCAGCAGCCAGCTAATATACACCGGGGAGCTGTTTTTT. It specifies CASSQLIYTGELFF.

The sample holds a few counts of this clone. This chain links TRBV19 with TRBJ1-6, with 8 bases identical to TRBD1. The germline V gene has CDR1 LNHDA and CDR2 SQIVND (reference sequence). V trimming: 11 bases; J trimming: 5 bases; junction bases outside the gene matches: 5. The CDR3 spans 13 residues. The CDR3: CAYGQGNNSPLHF. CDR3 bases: TGTGCCTACGGACAGGGTAATAATTCACCCCTCCACTTT.

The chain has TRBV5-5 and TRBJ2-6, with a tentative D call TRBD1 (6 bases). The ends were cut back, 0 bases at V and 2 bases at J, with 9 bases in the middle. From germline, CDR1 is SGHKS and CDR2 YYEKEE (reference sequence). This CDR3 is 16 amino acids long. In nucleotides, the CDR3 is TGTGCCAGCAGCTTGGTTGGGGGCGCTGGGGCCAACGTCCTGACTTTC. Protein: CASSLVGGAGANVLTF.

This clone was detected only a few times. The chain's CDR3 is CASRLTEPQHF. DNA of the CDR3: TGTGCCAGCAGACTGACAGAGCCCCAGCATTTT. The rearrangement links TRBV12-3 or TRBV12-4 to TRBJ1-5; D might be TRBD1 (5 bases). The CDR3 loop spans 11 amino acids. Trimming took off 6 bases at V and 8 bases at J, with 8 bases between the two ends.

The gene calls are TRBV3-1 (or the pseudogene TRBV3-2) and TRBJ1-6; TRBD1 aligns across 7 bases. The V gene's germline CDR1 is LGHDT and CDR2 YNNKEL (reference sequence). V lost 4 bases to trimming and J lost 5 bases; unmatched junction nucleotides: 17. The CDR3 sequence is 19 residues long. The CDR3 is CASSLEGIYGTENNSPLHF. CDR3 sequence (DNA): TGTGCCAGCAGCCTCGAGGGGATCTACGGGACAGAGAATAATTCACCCCTCCACTTT.

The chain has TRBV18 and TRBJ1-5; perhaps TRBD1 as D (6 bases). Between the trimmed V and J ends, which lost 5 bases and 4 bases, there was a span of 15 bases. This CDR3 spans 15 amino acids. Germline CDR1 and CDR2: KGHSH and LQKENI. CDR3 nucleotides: TGTGCCAGCTCATCTGGACAGTCGTGGAATCAGCCCCAGCATTTT. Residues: CASSSGQSWNQPQHF.

CDR3 bases: TGTGCCAGCTCACCAGCCCCGGGGGGGCTAGACTATGGCTACACCTTC. It is translated as CASSPAPGGLDYGYTF. The V call is TRBV18, the J call TRBJ1-2, with D possibly TRBD1 on 6 matching bases. Looked up from germline, CDR1 is KGHSH and CDR2 is LQKENI. The CDR3 spans 16 residues. Trimming stripped 2 bases from V and 3 bases from J, with 16 bases between. Looking up the rest from reference TRBV18 and TRBJ1-2 gives the full variable domain: NAGVMQNPRHLVRRRGQEARLRCSPMKGHSHVYWYRQLPEEGLKFMVYLQKENIIDESGMPKERFSAEFPKEGPSILRIQQVVRGDSAAYFCASSPAPGGLDYGYTFGSGTRLTVV.

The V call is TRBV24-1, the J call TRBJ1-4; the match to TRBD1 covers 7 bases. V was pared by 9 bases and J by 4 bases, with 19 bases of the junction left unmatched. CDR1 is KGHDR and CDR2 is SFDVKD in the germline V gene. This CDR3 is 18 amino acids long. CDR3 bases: TGTGCCACCTACCATCGGGAAGGGGGCATGCAAAGTAATGAAAAACTGTTTTTT. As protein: CATYHREGGMQSNEKLFF.

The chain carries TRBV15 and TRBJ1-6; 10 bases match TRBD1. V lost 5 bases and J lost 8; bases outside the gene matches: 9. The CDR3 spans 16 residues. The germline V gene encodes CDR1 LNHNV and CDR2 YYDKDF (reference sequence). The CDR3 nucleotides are TGTGCCACCAGCGGAGGGACAGGGGTTTTCCATTCACCCCTCCACTTT. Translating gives CATSGGTGVFHSPLHF. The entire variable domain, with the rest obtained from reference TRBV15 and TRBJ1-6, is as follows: DAMVIQNPRYQVTQFGKPVTLSCSQTLNHNVMYWYQQKSSQAPKLLFHYYDKDFNNEADTPDNFQSRRPNTSFCFLDIRSPGLGDTAMYLCATSGGTGVFHSPLHFGNGTRLTVT.

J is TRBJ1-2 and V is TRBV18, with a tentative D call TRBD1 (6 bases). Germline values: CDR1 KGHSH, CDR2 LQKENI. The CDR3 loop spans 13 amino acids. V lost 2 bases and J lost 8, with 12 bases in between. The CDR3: CASSPGTLKGYTF. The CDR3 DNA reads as TGTGCCAGCTCACCAGGGACATTGAAGGGCTACACCTTC.

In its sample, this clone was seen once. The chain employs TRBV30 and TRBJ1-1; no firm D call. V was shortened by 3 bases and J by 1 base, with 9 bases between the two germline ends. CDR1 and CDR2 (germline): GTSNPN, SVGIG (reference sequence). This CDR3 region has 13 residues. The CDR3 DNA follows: TGTGCCTGGAGGTCGGAGAGGAACACTGAAGCTTTCTTT. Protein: CAWRSERNTEAFF.

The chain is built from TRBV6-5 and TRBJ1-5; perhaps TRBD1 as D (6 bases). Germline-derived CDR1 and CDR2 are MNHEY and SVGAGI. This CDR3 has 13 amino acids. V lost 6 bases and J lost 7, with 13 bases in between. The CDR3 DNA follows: TGTGCCAGCAGCGTTGGGCAGGGGCAGCCCCAGCATTTT. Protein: CASSVGQGQPQHF.

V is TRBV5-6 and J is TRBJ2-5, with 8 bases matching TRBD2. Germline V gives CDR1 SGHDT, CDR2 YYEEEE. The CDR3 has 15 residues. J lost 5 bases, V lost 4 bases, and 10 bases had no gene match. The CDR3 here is CASSRTGTRSETQYF. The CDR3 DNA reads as TGTGCCAGCAGCCGAACTGGGACTAGATCGGAGACCCAGTACTTC.